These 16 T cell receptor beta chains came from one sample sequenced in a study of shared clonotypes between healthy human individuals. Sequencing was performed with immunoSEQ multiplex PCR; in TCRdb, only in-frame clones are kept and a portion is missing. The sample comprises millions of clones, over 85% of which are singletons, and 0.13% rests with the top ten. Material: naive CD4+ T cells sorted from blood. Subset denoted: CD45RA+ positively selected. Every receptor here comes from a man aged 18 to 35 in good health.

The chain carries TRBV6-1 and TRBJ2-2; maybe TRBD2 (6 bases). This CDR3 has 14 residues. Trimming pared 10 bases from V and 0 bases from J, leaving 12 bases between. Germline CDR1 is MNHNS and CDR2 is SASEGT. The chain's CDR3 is CATWTTSNTGELFF. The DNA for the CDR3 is TGTGCCACCTGGACTACCTCGAACACCGGGGAGCTGTTTTTT.

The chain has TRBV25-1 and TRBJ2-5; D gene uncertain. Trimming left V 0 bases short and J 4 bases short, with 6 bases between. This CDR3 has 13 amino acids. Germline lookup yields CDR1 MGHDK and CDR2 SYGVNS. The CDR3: CASSEYSRETQYF. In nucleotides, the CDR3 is TGTGCCAGCAGTGAATACAGTAGAGAGACCCAGTACTTC.

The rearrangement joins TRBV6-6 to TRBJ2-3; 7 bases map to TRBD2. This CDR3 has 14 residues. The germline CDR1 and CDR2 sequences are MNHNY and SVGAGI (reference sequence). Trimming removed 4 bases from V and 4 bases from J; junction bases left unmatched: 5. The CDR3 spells CASSSAGKADTQYF. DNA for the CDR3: TGTGCCAGCAGTTCAGCGGGGAAGGCAGATACGCAGTATTTT.

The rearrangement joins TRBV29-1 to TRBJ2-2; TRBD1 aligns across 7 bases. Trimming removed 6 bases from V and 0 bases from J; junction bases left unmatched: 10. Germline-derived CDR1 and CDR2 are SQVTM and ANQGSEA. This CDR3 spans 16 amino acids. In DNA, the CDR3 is TGCAGCGTCAATGCCGAAGGGACAGCGAACACCGGGGAGCTGTTTTTT. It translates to CSVNAEGTANTGELFF.

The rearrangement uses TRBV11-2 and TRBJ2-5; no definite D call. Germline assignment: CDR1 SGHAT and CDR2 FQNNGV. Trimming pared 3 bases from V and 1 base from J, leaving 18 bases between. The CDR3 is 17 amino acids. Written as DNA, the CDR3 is TGTGCCAGCAGCTTGAGTCTGGCGGCAGGCCCCCAAGAGACCCAGTACTTC. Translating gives CASSLSLAAGPQETQYF.

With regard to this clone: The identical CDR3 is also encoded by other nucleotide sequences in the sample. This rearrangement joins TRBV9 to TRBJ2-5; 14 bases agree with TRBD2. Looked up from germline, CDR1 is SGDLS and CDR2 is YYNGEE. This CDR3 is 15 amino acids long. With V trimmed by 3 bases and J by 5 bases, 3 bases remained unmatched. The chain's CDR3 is CASSAGLAGVETQYF. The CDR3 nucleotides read TGTGCCAGCAGCGCGGGACTAGCGGGAGTCGAGACCCAGTACTTC.

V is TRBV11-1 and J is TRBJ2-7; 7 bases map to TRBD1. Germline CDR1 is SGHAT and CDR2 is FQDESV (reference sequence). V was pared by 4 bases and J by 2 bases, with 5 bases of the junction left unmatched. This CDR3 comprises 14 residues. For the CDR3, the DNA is TGTGCCAGCAGCTCTCGACAGGGAGCCTACGAGCAGTACTTC. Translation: CASSSRQGAYEQYF.

The CDR3 spells CASSYGGRGLGEQYF. The CDR3 DNA reads as TGTGCCAGCAGTTACGGAGGGAGAGGTCTCGGCGAGCAGTACTTC. This chain joins TRBV6-5 and TRBJ2-7; tentatively, D is TRBD2 (6 bases). The CDR3 totals 15 residues. Germline V lookup: CDR1 MNHEY, CDR2 SVGAGI. Trimming removed 2 bases at V and 6 bases at J, with 17 bases between.

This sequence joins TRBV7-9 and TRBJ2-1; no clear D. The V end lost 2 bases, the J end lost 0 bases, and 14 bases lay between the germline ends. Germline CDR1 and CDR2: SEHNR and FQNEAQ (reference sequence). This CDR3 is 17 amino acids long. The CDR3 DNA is TGTGCCAGCAGCTTATTTAACAGCAAAAGCTCCTACAATGAGCAGTTCTTC. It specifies CASSLFNSKSSYNEQFF.

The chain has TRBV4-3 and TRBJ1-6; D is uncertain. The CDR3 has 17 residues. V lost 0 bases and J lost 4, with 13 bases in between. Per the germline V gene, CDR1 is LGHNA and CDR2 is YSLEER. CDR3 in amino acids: CASSQDAVTDYNSPLHF. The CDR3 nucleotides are TGCGCCAGCAGCCAAGACGCCGTCACAGATTATAATTCACCCCTCCACTTT.

CDR3 sequence: CASSYHSGLAGAGETQYF. CDR3 in DNA: TGTGCCAGCAGCTACCACTCGGGACTAGCGGGAGCCGGGGAGACCCAGTACTTC. This sequence joins TRBV7-9 and TRBJ2-5; the match to TRBD2 covers 14 bases. The CDR3 sequence is 18 residues long. The germline V gene encodes CDR1 SEHNR and CDR2 FQNEAQ (reference sequence). Losses at the gene ends were 4 bases for V and 5 bases for J; bases not matched to a gene: 12.

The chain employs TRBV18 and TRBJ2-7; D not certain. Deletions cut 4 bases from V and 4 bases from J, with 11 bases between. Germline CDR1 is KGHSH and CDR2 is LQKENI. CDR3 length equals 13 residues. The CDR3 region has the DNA TGTGCCAGCTCACAAACAGTTGGTTACGAGCAGTACTTC. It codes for CASSQTVGYEQYF.

The CDR3 sequence: CASSFSWRQNTGELFF. The CDR3 region has the DNA TGTGCCAGCAGCTTCTCGTGGCGGCAGAACACCGGGGAGCTGTTTTTT. This chain links TRBV7-9 with TRBJ2-2; D unresolved. The germline CDR1 and CDR2 sequences are SEHNR and FQNEAQ (reference sequence). V lost 3 bases and J lost 1, with 12 bases in between. CDR3 length: 16 residues.

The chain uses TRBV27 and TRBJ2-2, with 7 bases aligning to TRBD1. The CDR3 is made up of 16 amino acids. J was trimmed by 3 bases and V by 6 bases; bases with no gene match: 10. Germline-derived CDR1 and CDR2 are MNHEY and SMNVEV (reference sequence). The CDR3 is CASRLTGLSYTGELFF. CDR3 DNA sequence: TGTGCCAGCAGGTTGACAGGGCTATCCTACACCGGGGAGCTGTTTTTT.

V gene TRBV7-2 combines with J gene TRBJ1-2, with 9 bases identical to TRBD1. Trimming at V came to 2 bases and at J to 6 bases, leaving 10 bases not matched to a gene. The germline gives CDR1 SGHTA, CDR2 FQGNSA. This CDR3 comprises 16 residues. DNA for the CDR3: TGTGCCAGCAGCTTACCTACAGGGGGCTGGACGAATGGCTACACCTTC. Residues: CASSLPTGGWTNGYTF.

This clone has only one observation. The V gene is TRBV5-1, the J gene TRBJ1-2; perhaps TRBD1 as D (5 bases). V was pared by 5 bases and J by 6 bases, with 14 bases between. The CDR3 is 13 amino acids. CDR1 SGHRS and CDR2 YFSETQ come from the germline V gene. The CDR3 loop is CASRVGPVDGYTF. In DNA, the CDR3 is TGCGCCAGCAGGGTGGGGCCCGTGGATGGCTACACCTTC. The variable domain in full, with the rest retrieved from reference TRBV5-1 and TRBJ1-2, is KAGVTQTPRYLIKTRGQQVTLSCSPISGHRSVSWYQQTPGQGLQFLFEYFSETQRNKGNFPGRFSGRQFSNSRSEMNVSTLELGDSALYLCASRVGPVDGYTFGSGTRLTVV.